This TCR beta chain was profiled in a study of cytomegalovirus exposure and HLA in healthy donors (dated by TCRdb to about 2017). At the level of the whole study: According to an earlier analysis of around 600 of the donors, 150 million to 200 million T cells yielded some 120 million unique TCR beta sequences and approximately 280 Gb of sequence data. Across 398 genotyped donors of the cohort, an average of about 250,000 unique TCR beta nucleotide sequences per donor were sequenced, and roughly 20% of those sequences were non-productive. The genetic ancestry cluster associated with self-reported Caucasian donors included around four fifths of the 398 genotyped donors. To decide whether each TCR beta V gene segment behaved as functional or pseudogenic, an earlier analysis of some 600 of the donors relied on high-throughput TCR beta sequencing. The study aimed to test whether cataloging public T cell receptors could reveal signatures of past pathogen exposure. Using immunosequencing, the study profiled T cell repertoires from around 670 subjects and related those repertoires to cytomegalovirus serostatus. Approximately 310 gigabases of sequencing data and approximately 84 million unique TCR sequences were included in an early release covering over 600 HLA-typed donors. Typing coverage varied by locus: 629-630 donors for A, B, C, DRB1 and DQB1; 522 for DQA1; over 600 for DPA1; about 450 for DPB1. Genome-wide SNP genotypes for about 60% of the roughly 700 donors were used in a later genetic analysis, which treated that subset as a discovery cohort. In a later analysis, previously published TCR beta repertoires from 550 to 750 donors were re-analyzed and high-resolution HLA genotyping was added so that TCR occurrence patterns could be studied. Donor age, sex, ethnicity and CMV serostatus were compiled together with the repertoire data. The study combined high-throughput TCR immunosequencing, statistical association of individual TCRs with disease status, and machine learning to predict cytomegalovirus infection status. Along with the approximately 620-subject first cohort, a separate validation cohort of 120 different subjects was used. Every repertoire in the discovery cohort had been generated on one and the same sequencing platform. Because of strong linkage in the cohort, roughly five DR-DQ haplotypes were treated as single units for association and clustering. The later analysis used no new phenotypic data to find candidate immune exposures, relying instead on TCR beta sequences and their occurrence across donors. Class I and class II HLA loci were covered by the typing at four-digit resolution. Overall results and qualifications from the work: When HLA alleles, especially DR and DQ, strongly co-occurred, TCR associations were difficult to assign to individual alleles. Because HLA typing was unavailable for some donors at each locus, only the typed subset was used in association tests. The presence/absence analyses assumed that sequencing depth was roughly uniform across donors, and that assumption may not be true. According to the authors, the approach could potentially be generalized to other disease states and immunological phenotypes. According to a later analysis, most CMV-associated TCR beta chains appeared to be HLA-restricted, and the HLA associations seemed to be driven largely by CMV exposure. In a later analysis, HLA-associated TCR beta chains were found to be more clonally expanded and to have lower generation probabilities than equally common non-associated chains. According to a later genetic analysis, donors in an Asian-associated ancestry cluster had fewer N-insertions in productive TCRs than the approximately 710-donor mean. V-gene and J-gene trimming of TCR beta chains was associated with a missense DCLRE1C variant in a later genetic analysis, and the association was replicated in an independent cohort. An earlier analysis of 587 of the donors showed that most TCR beta V segments appeared in productive rearrangements either about 87% or about 30% of the time, which broadly matched IMGT annotations. Only TCR beta chains were sequenced in this cohort, and the absence of alpha or paired-chain data limited detectable features. Across donors, most TCR sequences were observed very rarely, whereas some public TCRs were present in many individuals. The only immune exposure information available for the cohort was CMV serostatus. A later analysis associated some 17,000 TCR beta sequences with specific HLA alleles at a false discovery rate of 0.05. A group of highly shared sequence variants was considered likely to be a technical artifact of the sequencing pipeline. The study listed 164 TCR beta chains as associated with cytomegalovirus. In vitro tests confirmed that a few of the cytomegalovirus-associated TCR beta chains recognize cytomegalovirus antigens. A further reported finding was that TCR beta sequences accurately predicted the HLA-A and HLA-B alleles for most subjects in the first cohort. According to a later analysis, parvovirus B19, influenza, CMV and Epstein-Barr virus appeared linked to several top co-occurrence clusters. The 87-base-pair reads could not distinguish some IMGT-functional V segments, including TRBV6-2 and TRBV6-3, so those segments were excluded. Over 15 rarely observed V segments, including chromosome 9 orphons, were excluded from the earlier analysis of several hundred of the donors because counts were too low. The classifier was reported to diagnose cytomegalovirus status with high specificity and sensitivity in both the original and validation cohorts. Correlated functional status among segregating V segments might reflect linkage disequilibrium, but an unknown experimental factor could not be ruled out. According to a later analysis, TCR association rates differed among HLA loci, with DRB1 alleles showing the most associated TCRs and HLA-C alleles showing the fewest.

A word on this clone: Its antigen is not yet known. No base qualities exist here, and no much larger clone lies one base off it.

Between the V and J ends, shortened by 3 bases and 5 bases respectively, the junction contains 14 bases. The germline V gene (reference sequence) provides CDR1 MNHEY and CDR2 SMNVEV. The CDR3 goes from the cysteine to the phenylalanine over 14 residues. The retained sequence is limited to the CDR3, 42 bases, with the frame set at the first base. Libraries came from the immunoSEQ multiplex PCR assay. For the multiplex PCR, a mixture combining 60 forward primers for TCR Vbeta segments and 13 reverse primers for TCR Jbeta segments was used. A multiplex PCR assay on genomic DNA amplified the CDR3 region of rearranged TCR beta genes. The amplified TCR beta libraries were sequenced on the Illumina HiSeq System as 87-base-pair reads. In the authors' own workflow: A later analysis tallied 75 million to 95 million unique TCR beta chains across the 666 repertoires, and around 12 million of those chains were shared by two or more donors. To remove PCR and sequencing errors, raw reads were error-corrected and collapsed into unique sequences using a nearest-neighbor algorithm that merged closely related sequences. CDR3 sequences were aligned to IMGT reference sequences to assign V, D and J gene segments. Each retained sequence needed at least a six-nucleotide match to both a V gene segment and a J gene segment. A rearrangement counted as productive if the CDR3 had no stop codons and remained in frame with V and J, and every other rearrangement counted as non-productive. CDR3 was defined by IMGT convention, running from the second conserved V-encoded cysteine to the conserved J-encoded phenylalanine. The earlier analysis of 500 to 600 of the donors excluded sequences that lacked an unambiguous match to a single V gene segment. An earlier analysis of 587 of the donors classified V segments as functional when productive rearrangements were above 56.7% and as segregating when the standard deviation between donors was above 5%. A statistical classification framework was developed to diagnose cytomegalovirus status using the catalog of TCR beta chain sequences. In a later analysis, TCR nucleotide sequences were compared against IMGT/GENE-DB human TR gene sequences so that V and J genes could be assigned. A later analysis assigned CDR3 sequences and most-parsimonious VDJ recombination scenarios with the TCRdist pipeline. In a later analysis, every TCR beta chain was defined by the combination of its CDR3 amino acid sequence and its V-gene family, and reads without a unique V-gene family were dropped. As a way to deal with suspected cross-contamination and a sequencing artifact, a later analysis dropped 450 to 700 nucleotide sequences that were highly shared and had low generation probability. For each public chain, a later analysis derived a clonal expansion index from normalized ranks of inferred template counts within each repertoire. In a later analysis, generation probabilities were computed with a VDJ recombination model fitted to out-of-frame rearrangements, and the resulting probabilities were checked against IGoR. A later analysis scored TCR-TCR, TCR-HLA and TCR-CMV co-occurrence with hypergeometric tests, applying a repertoire-size bias correction to TCR pairs. A later analysis estimated false discovery rates by permuting HLA or CMV assignments 20 times. In a later analysis, co-occurring TCRs were grouped with DBSCAN, and TCRdist sequence similarity was added when clustering was performed within HLA-allele-positive subsets. Repertoires with fewer than 30,000 or more than 120,000 public chains were left out of co-occurrence clustering, as were roughly five repertoires with anomalous nucleotide sharing. The table was pulled from immuneACCESS by TCRdb, which kept in-frame rearrangements only. Such tables lose some clones; where checked, under half of the loss comes from unresolved V genes, and the rest has no known cause. The D gene and trimming were derived from the DNA, and the V and J assignments and clone size from that table. The sample table lists about 68,000 clones, 80% to 90% of them with a count of one. The top ten clonotypes cover about 7% of the sample.

The cohort comprised 670 or so healthy bone marrow donors. Cohort members were all nominally healthy when sampled, although unrecorded immune exposures were likely present. Of the 666 cohort members, approximately 280 had positive CMV serostatus and just over 350 had negative CMV serostatus, and CMV serostatus was not recorded for the donor. A peripheral blood sample was collected from each donor, and TCR beta sequencing was performed on peripheral blood mononuclear cells. Genomic DNA extraction from the blood cell samples was performed with the Qiagen DNeasy Blood Extraction Kit. This clonotype was obtained from a human donor in good health. Material: PBMCs. The V gene is TRBV27 and the J gene is TRBJ2-7; TRBD1 is a weak D gene call, 5 bases matching. The CDR3 region: CASSFQGGRDEQYF. The sequenced DNA: TGTGCCAGCAGTTTCCAGGGCGGTAGGGACGAGCAGTACTTC.